The present T cell receptor (beta chain) was sequenced within a study of T cells expressing NK-cell markers (TCRdb year 2020). Background for the entire study: In sorted CD3+CD56+NKG2C+, CD3+CD56+NKG2C- and CD3+CD56-NKG2C+ T-cell subsets from 7 or 8 donors, TCR beta-chain repertoires were profiled. Illumina HiSeq 2000/2500, MiSeq or NextSeq was used to sequence libraries as 2 x 150 bp reads. Among the eight sequenced donors, only one was HCMV-seronegative, while the other seven were HCMV-seropositive. All eight donors whose samples were sequenced were randomly selected healthy volunteers, three of them men and five women. Overall study results and their limits: Those dominant clonotypes were again the most abundant among CD3+CD56-NKG2C+ cells in several donors, at about 28.3-65%. In more than five donors, the dominant CD3+CD56+NKG2C+ clonotypes ranked among the top 10 CD8+ clonotypes, making up roughly 1.0-7.0% of CD8+ T cells. Whether the expanded NKG2C-expressing T cell clones were specific for HCMV antigens was left unclear.

For CDR1 and CDR2, the germline V gene (reference sequence) lists LNHDA and SQIVND. Counted from cysteine to phenylalanine, this CDR3 has 13 amino acids. No DNA sequence was recorded. HCMV-specific IgG was detected in serum with a commercial ELISA kit to determine HCMV serostatus. Ficoll density gradient centrifugation was used to isolate peripheral blood mononuclear cells from blood. Sequencing relied on an Illumina HiSeq 2000. The TCR beta cDNA libraries were made using 5'RACE template switching, a step that added both a universal primer site and unique molecular identifiers. Synthesis of cDNA was primed from the TCR beta constant segment and was followed by two consecutive PCR amplification steps. Processing in the source paper ran as follows. MIGEC was used to demultiplex reads and group reads by UMI, and MiTCR was used to assemble and quantify clonotypes. To exclude erroneous sequences, only TCR cDNA sequences supported by at least two reads were retained. Downstream repertoire analysis used the tcR package, and clonotypes were matched across fractions by CDR3 nucleotide sequence plus V segment. Antigen specificity was annotated against VDJdb with VDJmatch, allowing one amino acid substitution in CDR3. TCRdb reprocessed the sequencing reads and holds a single record per CDR3 protein sequence, with no DNA. The V and J calls shown here were made by TCRdb, not taken from the authors' results. The sample table gives about 260,000 distinct CDR3 sequences. Clones ranked in the top ten supply roughly 4.2% of the sample.

With regard to this clonotype: There is no known antigen for this receptor.

Sequencing was done on a sample of blood T cells: a sorted CD56 or NKG2C T cell subset, CD4+ or CD8+ T cells, or bulk PBMC T cells (not recorded which). The clonotype comes from a woman aged 18 to 75 in good health. The sequence links TRBV19 to TRBJ2-2; TCRdb returns TRBD1, unconfirmable since there is no DNA. This receptor carries the CDR3 CASRTTGRGELFF.